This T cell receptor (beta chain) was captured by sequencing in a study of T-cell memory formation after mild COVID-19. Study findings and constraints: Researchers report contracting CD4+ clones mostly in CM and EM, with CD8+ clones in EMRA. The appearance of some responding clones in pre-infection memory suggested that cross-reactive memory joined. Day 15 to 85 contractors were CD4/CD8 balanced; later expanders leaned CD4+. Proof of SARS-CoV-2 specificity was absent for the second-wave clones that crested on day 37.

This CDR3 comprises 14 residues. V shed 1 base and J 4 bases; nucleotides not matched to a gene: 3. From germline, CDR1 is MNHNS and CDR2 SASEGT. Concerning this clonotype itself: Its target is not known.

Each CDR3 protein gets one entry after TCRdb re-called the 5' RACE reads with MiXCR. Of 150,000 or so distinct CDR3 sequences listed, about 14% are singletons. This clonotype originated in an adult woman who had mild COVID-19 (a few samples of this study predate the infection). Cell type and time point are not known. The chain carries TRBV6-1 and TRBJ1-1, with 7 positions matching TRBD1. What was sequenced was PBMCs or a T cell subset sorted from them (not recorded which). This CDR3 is CASSEEAGGTEAFF. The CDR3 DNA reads TGTGCCAGCAGTGAAGAGGCAGGGGGCACTGAAGCTTTCTTT.